The 2 T cell receptor beta chains in this list originate from one sample, sequenced in a study of T-cell memory formation after mild COVID-19. TCRdb passed the 5' RACE reads through MiXCR, listing each CDR3 protein once. The sample carries roughly 240,000 distinct CDR3 sequences, 15% to 17% recorded once. Sequenced: PBMCs or a T cell subset sorted from them (not recorded which). Source of these receptors: an adult woman who had mild COVID-19 (a few samples of this study predate the infection). Cell type and time point are not known.

This clonotype is classed as medium-sized (0.01 to 0.1%). In DNA, the CDR3 is TGCGCCAGCAGCTTGGAAACAGATATGAACACTGAAGCTTTCTTT. This codes for CASSLETDMNTEAFF. The chain joins TRBV5-1 to TRBJ1-1; D unresolved. CDR1 is SGHRS, CDR2 YFSETQ, per germline. Trimming stripped 0 bases from V and 0 bases from J, with 9 bases between. The CDR3 is 15 residues long.

V gene TRBV6-2 or TRBV6-3 combines with J gene TRBJ2-3; tentatively, D is TRBD2 (6 bases). Looked up from germline, CDR1 is MNHEY and CDR2 is SVGEGT. This CDR3 is 16 amino acids long. V gave up 2 bases and J gave up 0 bases, with 12 bases separating them. In nucleotides, the CDR3 is TGTGCCAGCAGTTACGGTTCGAGCGGGAGCACAGATACGCAGTATTTT. Amino acids: CASSYGSSGSTDTQYF.